The 6 T cell receptor beta chains listed next were all sequenced from one sample in a study of cytomegalovirus exposure and HLA in healthy donors. In the PCR, 60 Vbeta and 13 Jbeta primers were used. The method was immunoSEQ multiplex PCR; TCRdb's version includes in-frame clones alone and lacks a portion of them. The sample includes some 110,000 clones, roughly 80% of them seen just once. The sequencing input was PBMCs. These receptors originate from a woman aged 40 to 55 in good health and CMV-seropositive.

This clone was seen more than once but under ten times. This chain links TRBV28 with TRBJ2-5; possible D gene TRBD1, 5 bases. Trimming cost V 5 bases and J 1 base, with 11 bases left between them. The CDR3 extends over 14 amino acids. Per germline, CDR1 MDHEN and CDR2 SYDVKM. The CDR3 is CASSGDSFQETQYF. The CDR3 nucleotides are TGTGCCAGCAGTGGCGACAGCTTCCAAGAGACCCAGTACTTC.

The chain joins TRBV4-3 to TRBJ2-4; a weak D match, TRBD2 (5 bases). Germline-derived CDR1 and CDR2 are LGHNA and YSLEER. The CDR3 runs to 11 residues. Trimming removed 4 bases from V and 8 bases from J, with 6 bases in between. CDR3 sequence: CASSRGDIQYF. In DNA form, the CDR3 reads TGCGCCAGCAGCCGGGGAGACATTCAGTACTTC.

This clone turned up a few times. The J gene is TRBJ1-2, the V gene TRBV4-3; no clear D gene. V was trimmed by 4 bases and J by 4 bases, leaving 13 bases between them. Germline assignment: CDR1 LGHNA and CDR2 YSLEER. CDR3 length equals 14 residues. The chain's CDR3 is CASSPSEGPYGYTF. The CDR3, as DNA: TGCGCCAGCAGCCCTAGTGAGGGTCCCTATGGCTACACCTTC.

The gene calls are TRBV7-9 and TRBJ2-7; 8 nucleotides align to TRBD2. The CDR3 runs to 15 residues. Germline loops: CDR1 SEHNR, CDR2 FQNEAQ (reference sequence). The junction had 8 bases not matched to a gene; V was cut back by 5 bases and J by 2 bases. The CDR3 protein is CASSPRGGKPYEQYF. CDR3 coding DNA: TGTGCCAGCAGCCCCCGGGGGGGGAAGCCCTACGAGCAGTACTTC.

Written as DNA, the CDR3 is TGTGCCAGCATGGGCGGGCCACCCCTCCACTTT. Protein sequence: CASMGGPPLHF. This chain uses TRBV2 with TRBJ1-6; D is uncertain. This CDR3 region has 11 residues. Trimming left V 7 bases short and J 11 bases short, with 9 bases between. CDR1 is SNHLY, CDR2 FYNNEI, per germline.

This rearrangement joins TRBV4-1 to TRBJ1-1, with D possibly being TRBD1 (5 bases). The CDR3 spans 15 residues. Germline V gene sequence: CDR1 MGHRA, CDR2 YSYEKL. Trimming took off 0 bases at V and 4 bases at J, with 12 bases between the two ends. CDR3 residues: CASSQEGAGATEAFF. The CDR3 nucleotides read TGCGCCAGCAGCCAAGAAGGGGCAGGTGCCACTGAAGCTTTCTTT.